This TCR beta chain was identified during a study of T cell repertoires in cytomegalovirus infection. TCRdb analysed the reads with MiXCR anew, one entry per CDR3 protein. The profile shows fewer than 950,000 distinct CDR3 sequences, about 31% of them singletons. Germline V gives CDR1 LNHDA, CDR2 SQIVND (reference sequence). This CDR3 comprises 17 residues. Trimming took 7 bases from V and 7 from J, leaving 26 bases between them. With respect to this clonotype: Its antigen is not identified.

The rearrangement uses TRBV19 and TRBJ1-5; weak D call: TRBD1 (6 bases). The source material was cultured CD8+ T cells from PBMCs, sampled from culture after CMV antigen stimulation. The TCR was taken from a human donor in good health (CMV status not recorded). Some clones in this sample may be carry-over from other donors' samples. The CDR3: CASTTLGKGGVWQPQHF. In DNA form, the CDR3 reads TGTGCCAGTACCACCCTGGGTAAGGGGGGGGTGTGGCAGCCCCAGCATTTT.